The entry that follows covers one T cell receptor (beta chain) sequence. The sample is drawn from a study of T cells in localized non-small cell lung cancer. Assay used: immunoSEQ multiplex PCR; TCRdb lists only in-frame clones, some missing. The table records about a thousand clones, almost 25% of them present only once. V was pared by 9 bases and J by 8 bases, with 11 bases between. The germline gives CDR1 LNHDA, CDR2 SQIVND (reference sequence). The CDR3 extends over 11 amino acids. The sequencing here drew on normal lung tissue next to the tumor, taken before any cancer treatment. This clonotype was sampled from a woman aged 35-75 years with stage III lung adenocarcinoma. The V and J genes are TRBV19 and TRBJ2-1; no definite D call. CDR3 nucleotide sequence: TGTGCCAGGATCCCTGGGGATGAGCAGTTCTTC. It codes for CARIPGDEQFF.